This T cell receptor beta chain was recorded in a study of OX40 agonist ivuxolimab in advanced cancers. Blood draws occurred at baseline, cycle 4 day 1, and cycle 7 day 1. The CDR3 is 12 amino acids. The ends were cut back, 3 bases at V and 10 bases at J, with 12 bases in the middle. Germline V gene sequence: CDR1 KGHSH, CDR2 LQKENI. Sequenced by immunoSEQ multiplex PCR; TCRdb stores in-frame clones only, minus some. The sample records about 67,000 clones, about nine tenths being singletons. Comments on this clone: Its target is unknown.

Findings and caveats of the study: Low levels of normalized T-cell clonal expansion also appeared in some nonresponders.

Sequencing was performed on CD4+ or CD8+ T cells sorted from blood, taken in a trial of the OX40 agonist ivuxolimab. This receptor was taken from an adult with an advanced solid tumor such as melanoma, head and neck, liver or kidney cancer. The chain links TRBV18 to TRBJ1-1; the D gene is possibly TRBD1 (6 bases). The CDR3 DNA follows: TGTGCCAGCTCACCGAACAGGGATGGAGCTTTCTTT. It encodes CASSPNRDGAFF.